Below are 15 T cell receptor beta chains sequenced from a single sample in a study of early T cells in non-severe SARS-CoV-2 infection. TCRdb independently ran MiXCR on the 5' RACE reads; one entry per CDR3 protein. The sample carries approximately 50,000 distinct CDR3 sequences, over 7.5% recorded once. The specimen sequenced was whole blood. The receptors here all came from an adult who was a healthcare worker with PCR-confirmed SARS-CoV-2 infection or an uninfected control (not recorded which).

In its sample, this clonotype was seen many times. V and J are TRBV7-9 and TRBJ2-1; tentatively, D is TRBD2 (5 bases). Germline V gene lookup returns CDR1 SEHNR and CDR2 FQNEAQ (reference sequence). With 6 bases removed from V and 10 bases from J, the gap between germline ends came to 10 bases. The CDR3 consists of 11 residues. The CDR3 DNA reads as TGTGCCAGCAGTTGGACTGGAGAGCAGTTCTTC. Encoded protein: CASSWTGEQFF.

This clonotype was picked up a small number of times. The chain links TRBV29-1 to TRBJ1-1, with D perhaps TRBD1 (5 bases). CDR1 and CDR2 (germline): SQVTM, ANQGSEA. The V and J ends lost 3 bases and 5 bases respectively, with 10 bases between them. The CDR3 has 12 residues. The CDR3 nucleotides read TGCAGCGTTGAGGGGGAGGGGACTGAAGCTTTCTTT. Translating it yields CSVEGEGTEAFF.

This clonotype has ten or more counts. J is TRBJ1-5 and V is TRBV29-1, with D hard to call. There are 13 residues in the CDR3. Germline values: CDR1 SQVTM, CDR2 ANQGSEA. V lost 4 bases to trimming and J lost 1 base, with 8 bases between them. CDR3 region: CSVAENSNQPQHF. DNA for the CDR3: TGCAGCGTTGCTGAAAACAGCAATCAGCCCCAGCATTTT.

The J gene is TRBJ2-3, the V gene TRBV24-1; 12 bases match TRBD2. Trimming removed 6 bases from V and 4 bases from J; junction bases left unmatched: 4. This CDR3 has 15 amino acids. The V gene's germline CDR1 is KGHDR and CDR2 SFDVKD. CDR3 amino acids: CATSSSSGRADTQYF. As DNA, the CDR3 is TGTGCCACCAGTAGCTCTAGCGGGAGGGCAGATACGCAGTATTTT.

The table lists this clonotype with a few counts. V is TRBV28 and J is TRBJ2-7, with unresolved D. The CDR3 is 15 amino acids. Germline lookup yields CDR1 MDHEN and CDR2 SYDVKM. CDR3 sequence: CATRYPYTSSYEQYF. The CDR3 bases are TGTGCAACACGTTACCCTTATACGAGCTCCTACGAGCAGTACTTC.

The chain employs TRBV20-1 and TRBJ1-5; TRBD1 agrees at 7 bases. This CDR3 is 14 amino acids long. Per the germline V gene, CDR1 is DFQATT and CDR2 is SNEGSKA (reference sequence). Trimming cost V 5 bases and J 1 base; bases outside gene matches: 5. CDR3 in amino acids: CSAAEGASNQPQHF. The CDR3 nucleotides read TGCAGTGCTGCGGAGGGGGCGAGCAATCAGCCCCAGCATTTT.

This clonotype has ten or more counts. The J gene is TRBJ2-1, the V gene TRBV7-8; 11 nucleotides agree with TRBD2. Germline V lookup: CDR1 SGHVS, CDR2 FQNEAQ. Unmatched junction bases numbered 13, after V lost 0 bases and J lost 0 bases. The CDR3 has 21 amino acids. This chain's CDR3 is CASSLARNGTSGSSSYNEQFF. CDR3 nucleotide sequence: TGTGCCAGCAGCTTAGCGAGGAACGGGACTAGCGGTTCTAGCTCCTACAATGAGCAGTTCTTC. The variable domain in full, with the rest retrieved from reference TRBV7-8 and TRBJ2-1, is GAGVSQSPRYKVAKRGQDVALRCDPISGHVSLFWYQQALGQGPEFLTYFQNEAQLDKSGLPSDRFFAERPEGSVSTLKIQRTQQEDSAVYLCASSLARNGTSGSSSYNEQFFGPGTRLTVL.

The sample holds a few counts of this clonotype. V usage is TRBV7-9 and J usage is TRBJ2-3; D might be TRBD2 (6 bases). This CDR3 spans 14 amino acids. Trimming cost V 4 bases and J 4 bases, with 12 bases left between them. Germline CDR1 and CDR2: SEHNR and FQNEAQ (reference sequence). Here the CDR3 reads CASSSRGLSDTQYF. CDR3 bases: TGTGCCAGCAGCTCCCGGGGACTTTCAGATACGCAGTATTTT. Full variable domain (remainder filled in from reference TRBV7-9 and TRBJ2-3): DTGVSQNPRHKITKRGQNVTFRCDPISEHNRLYWYRQTLGQGPEFLTYFQNEAQLEKSRLLSDRFSAERPKGSFSTLEIQRTEQGDSAMYLCASSSRGLSDTQYFGPGTRLTVL.

The chain recombines TRBV15 with TRBJ2-1; TRBD1 or TRBD2 may be the D gene (6 bases each). The CDR3 consists of 16 residues. Germline V CDR1 and CDR2: LNHNV, YYDKDF (reference sequence). V was trimmed by 0 bases and J by 0 bases, leaving 9 bases between them. CDR3 coding DNA: TGTGCCACCAGCAGAGACAGGGGAGGCTCCTACAATGAGCAGTTCTTC. Amino acid sequence: CATSRDRGGSYNEQFF.

This clonotype was seen only a few times. V usage is TRBV20-1 and J usage is TRBJ2-7, with a tentative D call TRBD2 (5 bases). The CDR3 extends over 13 amino acids. CDR1 and CDR2 (germline): DFQATT, SNEGSKA (reference sequence). Trimming removed 0 bases from V and 5 bases from J, with 11 bases in between. CDR3 in amino acids: CSARDRRDDEQYF. As DNA, the CDR3 is TGCAGTGCTAGAGATCGCCGGGATGACGAGCAGTACTTC.

This clonotype was seen ten or more times. This rearrangement joins TRBV6-5 to TRBJ2-3, with 10 nucleotides matching TRBD2. This CDR3 is built from 16 residues. Germline CDR1 is MNHEY and CDR2 is SVGAGI. V lost 0 bases, J lost 3 bases, and 3 bases stayed unmatched. The CDR3 nucleotides read TGTGCCAGCAGTTACTCCGGACTAGCGGATACAGATACGCAGTATTTT. It is translated as CASSYSGLADTDTQYF.

This clonotype was seen a handful of times. The chain couples TRBV28 to TRBJ2-2; 7 bases fit TRBD2. The length of the CDR3 is 17 residues. V was pared by 3 bases and J by 0 bases, with 7 bases of the junction left unmatched. Per the germline V gene, CDR1 is MDHEN and CDR2 is SYDVKM. The CDR3 protein is CASSFPSTSPNTGELFF. The CDR3 coding sequence is TGTGCCAGCAGTTTCCCGTCGACTAGCCCGAACACCGGGGAGCTGTTTTTT.

The table lists this clonotype with many counts. The rearrangement uses TRBV5-4 and TRBJ2-7; D gene ambiguous. This CDR3 spans 12 amino acids. Germline assignment: CDR1 SGHNT and CDR2 YYREEE (reference sequence). Trimming removed 3 bases at V and 5 bases at J, with 9 bases between. The CDR3 here is CASSSPYDEQYF. The CDR3 coding sequence is TGTGCCAGCAGCTCGCCGTACGACGAGCAGTACTTC.

This clonotype was recorded many times. The chain uses TRBV28 and TRBJ2-5; TRBD2 aligns across 10 bases. This CDR3 comprises 15 residues. CDR1 and CDR2 from the germline V gene are MDHEN and SYDVKM. Unmatched junction bases numbered 4, after V lost 2 bases and J lost 4 bases. The CDR3 region has the DNA TGTGCCAGCAGTTTACCAGCGGGAGGGCCAGAGACCCAGTACTTC. Amino acids: CASSLPAGGPETQYF.

This clonotype turned up a few times. The chain employs TRBV20-1 and TRBJ2-5; weak D call: TRBD2 (6 bases). Trimming removed 0 bases from V and 3 bases from J, with 14 bases in between. In germline, CDR1 is DFQATT, CDR2 SNEGSKA (reference sequence). CDR3 length equals 15 residues. CDR3 sequence reads: CSARESGLTKETQYF. In nucleotides, the CDR3 is TGCAGTGCTAGAGAGTCCGGACTAACCAAAGAGACCCAGTACTTC.